The entry below describes one T cell receptor (beta chain). The source of the sample is a study of blood T cell repertoires in COVID-19. Authors' data handling: From reference gene primer amplification, estimates of nucleated cell counts were derived. Method: immunoSEQ multiplex PCR; TCRdb's copy keeps in-frame clones and lacks some. V and J calls and clone size are those listed in that table; D and trimming were worked out from the DNA. The table lists 150,000 or so clones, approximately 91% of them singletons, with approximately 0.48% in the top ten. This clonotype was obtained from a man aged 45 to 65 with acute or convalescent COVID-19. Sequenced sample: peripheral blood.

The chain's CDR3 is CASSFFGTGSREQYF. The CDR3 nucleotides read TGTGCCAGCAGTTTTTTTGGGACAGGGTCTCGCGAGCAGTACTTC. V is TRBV27 and J is TRBJ2-7; 9 nucleotides match TRBD1. Germline-derived CDR1 and CDR2 are MNHEY and SMNVEV (reference sequence). V shed 3 bases, J shed 6 bases, and the junction held 9 bases outside the gene matches. The CDR3 loop spans 15 amino acids.